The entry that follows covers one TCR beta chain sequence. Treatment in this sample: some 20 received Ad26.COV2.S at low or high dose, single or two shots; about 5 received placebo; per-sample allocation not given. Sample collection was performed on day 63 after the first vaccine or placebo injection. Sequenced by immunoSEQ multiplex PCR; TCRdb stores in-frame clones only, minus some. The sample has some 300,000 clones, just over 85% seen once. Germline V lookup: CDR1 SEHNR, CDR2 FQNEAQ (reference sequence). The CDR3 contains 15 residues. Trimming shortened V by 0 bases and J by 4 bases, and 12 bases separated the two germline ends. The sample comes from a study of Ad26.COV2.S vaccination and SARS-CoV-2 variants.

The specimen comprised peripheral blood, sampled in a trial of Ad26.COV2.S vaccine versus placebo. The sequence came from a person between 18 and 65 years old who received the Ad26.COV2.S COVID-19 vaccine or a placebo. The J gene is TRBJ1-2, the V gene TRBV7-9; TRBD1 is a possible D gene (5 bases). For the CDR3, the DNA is TGTGCCAGCAGCTTAGCGAGGGCAGGGTCCTATGGCTACACCTTC. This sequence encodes CASSLARAGSYGYTF.